A single T cell receptor (beta chain) is shown here with its context. Its antigen is still unknown. These data belong to a study of T cell repertoires in cytomegalovirus infection. Study details: Well-studied HLA-B-restricted CMV epitopes were used in the study alongside recently identified HLA-C-restricted ones.

The CDR3 extends over 14 amino acids. Germline CDR1 reads SGHVS; CDR2 reads FNYEAQ. With 0 bases removed from V and 3 bases from J, the gap between germline ends came to 9 bases. Whole-study results and caveats: The ex vivo response showed dominance by HLA-C-restricted CMV-specific TCR beta clonotypes.

TCRdb reanalysed the reads using MiXCR and keeps one entry per CDR3 protein. The repertoire holds 110,000 to 150,000 distinct CDR3 sequences, with over 30% as singletons. The receptor comes from a human donor in good health (CMV status not recorded). Some clones in this sample may be carry-over from other donors' samples. Source: CD8+ T cells from cultured PBMCs, taken from culture after CMV antigen stimulation. V is TRBV7-6 and J is TRBJ2-7, with D possibly TRBD1 on 5 matching bases. CDR3 DNA sequence: TGTGCCAGCAGCTTAGCGGACAAATTCTACGAGCAGTACTTC. Residues: CASSLADKFYEQYF.